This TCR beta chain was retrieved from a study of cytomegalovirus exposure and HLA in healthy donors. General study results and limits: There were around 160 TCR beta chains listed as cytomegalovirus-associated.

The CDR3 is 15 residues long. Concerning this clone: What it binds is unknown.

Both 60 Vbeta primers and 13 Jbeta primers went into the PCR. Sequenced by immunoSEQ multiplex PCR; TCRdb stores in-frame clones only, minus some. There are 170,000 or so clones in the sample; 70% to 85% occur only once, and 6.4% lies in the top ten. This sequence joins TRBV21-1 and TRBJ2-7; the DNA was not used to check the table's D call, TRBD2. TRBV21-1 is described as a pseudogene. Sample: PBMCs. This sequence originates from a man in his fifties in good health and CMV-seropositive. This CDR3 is CASSPTLAGGREQYF. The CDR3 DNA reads TGTGCCAGCAGCCCTACACTAGCGGGGGGTCGGGAGCAGTACTTC.